The 5 T cell receptor beta chains below come from one sample, sequenced in a study of blood T cell repertoires in COVID-19. The data were produced by immunoSEQ multiplex PCR, yet TCRdb's version contains in-frame clones alone and is incomplete. In the table there are around 100,000 clones, roughly 79% of which are singletons. The sequencing sample was made of peripheral blood. These receptors came from a woman in her 70s with acute or convalescent COVID-19.

The J gene is TRBJ2-2, the V gene TRBV19; 9 positions agree with TRBD2. The CDR3 runs 14 residues. CDR1 and CDR2 (germline): LNHDA, SQIVND (reference sequence). J gave up 4 bases and V 9 bases, and 6 bases lay outside the gene matches. The CDR3 DNA reads as TGTGCCAGCTTGCTAGCGGGGAGCACCGGGGAGCTGTTTTTT. The encoded protein is CASLLAGSTGELFF.

The gene calls are TRBV19 and TRBJ1-3; perhaps TRBD1 as D (6 bases). The CDR3 contains 16 residues. Germline V gene data show CDR1 as LNHDA and CDR2 as SQIVND (reference sequence). The ends were cut back, 3 bases at V and 4 bases at J, with 16 bases in the middle. The CDR3 loop reads CASSMYGRGSGNTIYF. In nucleotides, the CDR3 is TGTGCCAGTAGTATGTATGGCAGGGGATCCGGAAACACCATATATTTT.

The chain links TRBV7-9 to TRBJ1-2; D may be TRBD1 (5 bases). In germline, CDR1 is SEHNR, CDR2 FQNEAQ (reference sequence). The CDR3 covers 13 residues. V shed 5 bases and J shed 9 bases, with 16 bases lying between them. CDR3 region: CASSLGLLESYTF. The CDR3 DNA follows: TGTGCCAGCAGCCTGGGACTCTTAGAGAGCTACACCTTC.

The V and J genes are TRBV15 and TRBJ2-2; a possible D gene is TRBD2 (6 bases). From germline, CDR1 is LNHNV and CDR2 YYDKDF (reference sequence). The length of the CDR3 is 13 residues. The V end was cut by 5 bases, the J end by 4 bases, with 8 bases between. The CDR3 loop reads CATSGRGTGELFF. CDR3 nucleotides: TGTGCCACCAGCGGGCGGGGCACCGGGGAGCTGTTTTTT.

This rearrangement joins TRBV3-1 (or the pseudogene TRBV3-2) to TRBJ1-2, with 9 bases fitting TRBD1. The J segment lost 8 bases and the V segment lost 7 bases, leaving 5 bases of the junction unmatched. CDR1 and CDR2 from the germline V gene are LGHDT and YNNKEL (reference sequence). The CDR3 spans 12 residues. The CDR3, as DNA: TGTGCCAGCACCCGGACAGGGGAGGGCTACACCTTC. The encoded protein is CASTRTGEGYTF.